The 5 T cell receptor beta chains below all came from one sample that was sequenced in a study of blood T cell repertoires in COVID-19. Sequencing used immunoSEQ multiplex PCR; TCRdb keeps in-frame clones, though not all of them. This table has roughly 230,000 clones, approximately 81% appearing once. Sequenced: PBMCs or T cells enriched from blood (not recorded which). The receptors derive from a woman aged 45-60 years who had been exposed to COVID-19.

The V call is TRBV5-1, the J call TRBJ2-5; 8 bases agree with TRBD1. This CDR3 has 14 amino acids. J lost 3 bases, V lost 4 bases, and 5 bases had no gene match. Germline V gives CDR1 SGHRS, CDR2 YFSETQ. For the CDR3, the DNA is TGCGCCAGCAGCACCCAGGACAGGGAAGAGACCCAGTACTTC. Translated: CASSTQDREETQYF.

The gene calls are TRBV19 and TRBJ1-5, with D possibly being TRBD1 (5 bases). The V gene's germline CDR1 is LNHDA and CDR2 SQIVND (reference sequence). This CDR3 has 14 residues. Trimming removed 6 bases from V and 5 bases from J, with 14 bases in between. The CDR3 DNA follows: TGTGCCAGTAGGGAACAGGCTCGACATCAGCCCCAGCATTTT. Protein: CASREQARHQPQHF.

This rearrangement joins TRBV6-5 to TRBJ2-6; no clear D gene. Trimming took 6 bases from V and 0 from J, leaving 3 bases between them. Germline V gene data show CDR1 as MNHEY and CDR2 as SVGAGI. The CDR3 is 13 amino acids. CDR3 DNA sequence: TGTGCCAGCAGCTCCTCTGGGGCCAACGTCCTGACTTTC. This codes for CASSSSGANVLTF.

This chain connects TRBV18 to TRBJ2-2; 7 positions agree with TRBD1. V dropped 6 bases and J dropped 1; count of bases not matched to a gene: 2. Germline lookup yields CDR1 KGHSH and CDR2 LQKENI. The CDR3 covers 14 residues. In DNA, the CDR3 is TGTGCCAGCTCCCGGGACAGGAACACCGGGGAGCTGTTTTTT. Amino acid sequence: CASSRDRNTGELFF.

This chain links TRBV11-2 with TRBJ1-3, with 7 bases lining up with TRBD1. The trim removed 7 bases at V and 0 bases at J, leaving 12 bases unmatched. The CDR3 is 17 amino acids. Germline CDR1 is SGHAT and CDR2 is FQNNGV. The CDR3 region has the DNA TGTGCCAGCAAAGGGGTTAAGAGGGGGCTCTCTGGAAACACCATATATTTT. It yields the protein CASKGVKRGLSGNTIYF.